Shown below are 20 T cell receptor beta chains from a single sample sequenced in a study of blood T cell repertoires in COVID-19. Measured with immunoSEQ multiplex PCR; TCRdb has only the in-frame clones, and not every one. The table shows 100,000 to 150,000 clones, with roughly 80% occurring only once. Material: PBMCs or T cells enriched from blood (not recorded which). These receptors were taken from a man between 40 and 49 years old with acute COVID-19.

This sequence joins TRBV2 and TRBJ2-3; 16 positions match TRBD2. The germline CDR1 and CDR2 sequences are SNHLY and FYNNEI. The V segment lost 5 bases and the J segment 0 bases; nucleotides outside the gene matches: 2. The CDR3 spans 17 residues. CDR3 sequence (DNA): TGTGCCAGCAGTCCGGGACTAGCGGGGGGGAGCACAGATACGCAGTATTTT. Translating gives CASSPGLAGGSTDTQYF.

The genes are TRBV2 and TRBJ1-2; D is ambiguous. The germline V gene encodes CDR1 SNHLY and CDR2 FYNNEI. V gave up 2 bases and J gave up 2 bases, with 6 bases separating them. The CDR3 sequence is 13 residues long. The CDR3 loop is CASSESENYGYTF. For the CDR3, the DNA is TGTGCCAGCAGTGAATCTGAGAACTATGGCTACACCTTC. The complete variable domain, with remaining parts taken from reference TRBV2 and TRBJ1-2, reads EPEVTQTPSHQVTQMGQEVILRCVPISNHLYFYWYRQILGQKVEFLVSFYNNEISEKSEIFDDQFSVERPDGSNFTLKIRSTKLEDSAMYFCASSESENYGYTFGSGTRLTVV.

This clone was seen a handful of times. This CDR3 is CASSYSGQYGYTF. The DNA for the CDR3 is TGTGCCAGCAGTTACTCTGGACAGTATGGCTACACCTTC. The chain joins TRBV6-6 to TRBJ1-2; TRBD1 is a possible D gene (6 bases). This CDR3 has 13 amino acids. From germline, CDR1 is MNHNY and CDR2 SVGAGI (reference sequence). The V end lost 0 bases, the J end lost 5 bases, and 7 bases lay between the germline ends.

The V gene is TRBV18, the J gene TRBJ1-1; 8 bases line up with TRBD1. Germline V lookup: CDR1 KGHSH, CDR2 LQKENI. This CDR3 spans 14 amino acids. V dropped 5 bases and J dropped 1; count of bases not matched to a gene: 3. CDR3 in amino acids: CASSTGQGNTEAFF. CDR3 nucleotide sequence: TGTGCCAGCTCAACAGGACAGGGGAACACTGAAGCTTTCTTT.

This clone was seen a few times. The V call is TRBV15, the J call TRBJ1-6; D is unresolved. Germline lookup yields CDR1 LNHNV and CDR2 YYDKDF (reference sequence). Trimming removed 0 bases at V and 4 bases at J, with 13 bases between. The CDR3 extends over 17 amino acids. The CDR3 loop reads CATSRDGRAPYNSPLHF. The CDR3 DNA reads TGTGCCACCAGCAGAGATGGGAGGGCTCCTTATAATTCACCCCTCCACTTT.

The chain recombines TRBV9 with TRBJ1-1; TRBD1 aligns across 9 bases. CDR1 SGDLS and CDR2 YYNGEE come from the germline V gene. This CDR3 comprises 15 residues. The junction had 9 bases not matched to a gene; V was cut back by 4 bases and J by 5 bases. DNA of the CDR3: TGTGCCAGCAGCCCAACCGGGACAGGGAAGACTGAAGCTTTCTTT. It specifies CASSPTGTGKTEAFF.

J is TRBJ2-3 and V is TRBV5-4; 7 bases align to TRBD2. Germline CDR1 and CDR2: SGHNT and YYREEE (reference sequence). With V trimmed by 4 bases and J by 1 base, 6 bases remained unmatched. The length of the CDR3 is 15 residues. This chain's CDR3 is CASSPGGGRTDTQYF. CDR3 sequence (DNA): TGTGCCAGCAGCCCGGGCGGGGGACGCACAGATACGCAGTATTTT.

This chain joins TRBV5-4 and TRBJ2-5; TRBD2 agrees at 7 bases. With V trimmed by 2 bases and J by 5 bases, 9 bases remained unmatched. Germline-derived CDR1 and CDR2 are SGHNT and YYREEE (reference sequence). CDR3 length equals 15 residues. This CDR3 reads CASSLPELGRETQYF. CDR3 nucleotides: TGTGCCAGCAGCTTACCAGAACTCGGGAGGGAGACCCAGTACTTC.

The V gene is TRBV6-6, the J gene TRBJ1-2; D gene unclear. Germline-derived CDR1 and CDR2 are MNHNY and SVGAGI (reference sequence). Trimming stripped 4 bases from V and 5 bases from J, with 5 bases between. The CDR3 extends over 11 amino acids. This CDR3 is CASSFEYGYTF. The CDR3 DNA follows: TGTGCCAGCAGTTTTGAGTATGGCTACACCTTC.

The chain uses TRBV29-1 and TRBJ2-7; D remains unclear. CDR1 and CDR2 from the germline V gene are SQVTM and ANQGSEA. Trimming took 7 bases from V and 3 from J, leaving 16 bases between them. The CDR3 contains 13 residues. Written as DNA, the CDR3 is TGCAGCGCGGTTACCACGGAGAACTACGAGCAGTACTTC. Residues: CSAVTTENYEQYF.

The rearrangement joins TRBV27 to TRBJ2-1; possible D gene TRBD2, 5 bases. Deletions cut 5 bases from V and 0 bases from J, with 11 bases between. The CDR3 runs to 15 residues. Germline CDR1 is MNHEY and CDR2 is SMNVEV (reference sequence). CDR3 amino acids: CASSIRDNSYNEQFF. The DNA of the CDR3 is TGTGCCAGCAGTATTCGGGATAACTCCTACAATGAGCAGTTCTTC.

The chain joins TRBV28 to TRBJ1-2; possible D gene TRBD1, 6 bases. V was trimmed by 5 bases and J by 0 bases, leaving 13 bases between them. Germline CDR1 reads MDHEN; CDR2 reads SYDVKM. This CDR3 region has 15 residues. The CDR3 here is CASSKQGVPNYGYTF. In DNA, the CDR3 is TGTGCCAGCAGTAAACAGGGTGTCCCTAACTATGGCTACACCTTC.

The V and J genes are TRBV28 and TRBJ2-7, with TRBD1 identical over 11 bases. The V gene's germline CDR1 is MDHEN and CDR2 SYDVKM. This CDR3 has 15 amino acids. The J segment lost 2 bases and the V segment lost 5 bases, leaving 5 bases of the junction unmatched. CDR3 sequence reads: CASSGGQGAAYEQYF. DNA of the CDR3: TGTGCCAGCAGTGGCGGACAGGGGGCCGCCTACGAGCAGTACTTC.

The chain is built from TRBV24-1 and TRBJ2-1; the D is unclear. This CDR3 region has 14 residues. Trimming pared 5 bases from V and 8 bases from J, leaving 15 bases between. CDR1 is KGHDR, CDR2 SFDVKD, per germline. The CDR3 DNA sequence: TGTGCCACCAGTGCTGACTCGGGTGGGTATGAGCAGTTCTTC. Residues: CATSADSGGYEQFF.

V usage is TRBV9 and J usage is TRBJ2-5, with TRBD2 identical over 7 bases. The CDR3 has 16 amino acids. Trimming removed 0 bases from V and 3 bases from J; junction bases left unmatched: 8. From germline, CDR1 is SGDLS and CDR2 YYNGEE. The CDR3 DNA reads TGTGCCAGCAGCGTAGGCTCTAGCGGCTCCGAAGAGACCCAGTACTTC. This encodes CASSVGSSGSEETQYF.

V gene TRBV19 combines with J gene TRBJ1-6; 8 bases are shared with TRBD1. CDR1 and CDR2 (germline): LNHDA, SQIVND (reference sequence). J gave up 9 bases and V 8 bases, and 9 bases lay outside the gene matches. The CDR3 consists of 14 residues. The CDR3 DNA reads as TGTGCCAGTTTAATGACAGGGGACGGTTCACCCCTCCACTTT. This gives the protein CASLMTGDGSPLHF.

CDR3 nucleotide sequence: TGTGCCAGCAGCTATTCGGGAAGCACTAACTATGGCTACACCTTC. Its protein is CASSYSGSTNYGYTF. The V call is TRBV11-1, the J call TRBJ1-2; D unresolved. In germline, CDR1 is SGHAT, CDR2 FQDESV (reference sequence). Trimming shortened V by 4 bases and J by 0 bases, and 12 bases separated the two germline ends. This CDR3 comprises 15 residues.

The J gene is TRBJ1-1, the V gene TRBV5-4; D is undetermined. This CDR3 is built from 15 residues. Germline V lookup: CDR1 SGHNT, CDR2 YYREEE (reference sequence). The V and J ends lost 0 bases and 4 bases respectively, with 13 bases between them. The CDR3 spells CASSLGRQASTEAFF. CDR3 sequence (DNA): TGTGCCAGCAGCTTGGGGAGGCAGGCTAGCACTGAAGCTTTCTTT.

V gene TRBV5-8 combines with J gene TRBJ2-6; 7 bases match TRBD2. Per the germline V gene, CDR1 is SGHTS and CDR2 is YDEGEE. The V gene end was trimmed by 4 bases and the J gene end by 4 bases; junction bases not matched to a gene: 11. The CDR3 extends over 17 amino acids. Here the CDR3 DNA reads TGTGCCAGCAGCCTGACTGGGGGGGGTCTCGGGGCCAACGTCCTGACTTTC. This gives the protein CASSLTGGGLGANVLTF.

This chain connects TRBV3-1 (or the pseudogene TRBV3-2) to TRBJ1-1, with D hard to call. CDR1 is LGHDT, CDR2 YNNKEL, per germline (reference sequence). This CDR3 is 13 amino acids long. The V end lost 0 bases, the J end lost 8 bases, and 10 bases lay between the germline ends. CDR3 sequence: CASSQEEITEAFF. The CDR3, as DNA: TGTGCCAGCAGCCAAGAAGAGATAACGGAAGCTTTCTTT.